A single sample is the source of the 23 T cell receptor beta chains below, sequenced in a study of naive and memory T cell subsets. Two oligonucleotides, mixed equimolar, formed the beta constant-region primer covering TRBC1 and TRBC2. TCRdb ran MiXCR on the UMI-ligation and nested PCR reads and lists one entry per CDR3 protein. The data contain 75,000 to 85,000 distinct CDR3 sequences, around 13% of them seen just once; the ten biggest clones take up around 0.9%. Sequenced input: central memory CD4+ T cells from blood. These receptor sequences come from a human donor in good health.

In this sample, this clonotype turned up a few times. The J gene is TRBJ1-5, the V gene TRBV7-6; D might be TRBD1 (5 bases). Per germline, CDR1 SGHVS and CDR2 FNYEAQ. This CDR3 comprises 14 residues. V was clipped by 2 bases and J by 5 bases, with 10 bases between them. The CDR3 spells CASSLYGGDQPQHF. CDR3 nucleotide sequence: TGTGCCAGCAGCTTATATGGGGGAGATCAGCCCCAGCATTTT.

This chain connects TRBV2 to TRBJ2-1; D tentatively fits TRBD1 or TRBD2 (5 bases each). The germline V gene encodes CDR1 SNHLY and CDR2 FYNNEI. Deletions cut 2 bases from V and 4 bases from J, with 9 bases between. The length of the CDR3 is 14 residues. DNA for the CDR3: TGTGCCAGCAGTGAATTGGGACCTTACAATGAGCAGTTCTTC. Translation: CASSELGPYNEQFF.

The V call is TRBV18, the J call TRBJ2-1; D gene ambiguous. Trimming pared 1 base from V and 6 bases from J, leaving 10 bases between. The CDR3 consists of 14 residues. Germline assignment: CDR1 KGHSH and CDR2 LQKENI. CDR3 DNA: TGTGCCAGCTCACCACAGGGTATGGGCAATGAGCAGTTCTTC. Protein sequence: CASSPQGMGNEQFF.

The rearrangement joins TRBV27 to TRBJ1-5; D call uncertain. Germline V CDR1 and CDR2: MNHEY, SMNVEV (reference sequence). This CDR3 has 14 residues. Trimming took off 0 bases at V and 2 bases at J, with 5 bases between the two ends. CDR3 coding DNA: TGTGCCAGCAGTTTATCTGGAGGCAATCAGCCCCAGCATTTT. This translates into CASSLSGGNQPQHF.

The V gene is TRBV20-1, the J gene TRBJ2-1; tentatively, D is TRBD2 (6 bases). V lost 6 bases, J lost 4 bases, and 7 bases lay in between. Germline CDR1 reads DFQATT; CDR2 reads SNEGSKA (reference sequence). This CDR3 has 11 amino acids. CDR3 loop: CSAGLYNEQFF. DNA for the CDR3: TGCAGTGCGGGACTGTACAATGAGCAGTTCTTC.

This clonotype was seen at least ten times. The V and J genes are TRBV5-6 and TRBJ2-7; a weak D match, TRBD2 (6 bases). Germline assignment: CDR1 SGHDT and CDR2 YYEEEE. The ends were cut back, 4 bases at V and 6 bases at J, with 20 bases in the middle. The CDR3 sequence is 15 residues long. For the CDR3, the DNA is TGTGCCAGCAGCCGACTCGGGACTCAGGAGGCCGAGCAGTACTTC. This codes for CASSRLGTQEAEQYF. Complete variable domain (other parts from reference TRBV5-6 and TRBJ2-7): DAGVTQSPTHLIKTRGQQVTLRCSPKSGHDTVSWYQQALGQGPQFIFQYYEEEERQRGNFPDRFSGHQFPNYSSELNVNALLLGDSALYLCASSRLGTQEAEQYFGPGTRLTVT.

This clonotype was counted many times. The chain combines TRBV7-2 with TRBJ2-3, with TRBD1 matching over 9 bases. The V segment lost 3 bases and the J segment 12 bases; nucleotides outside the gene matches: 4. The CDR3 totals 12 residues. The V gene's germline CDR1 is SGHTA and CDR2 FQGNSA. CDR3 DNA: TGTGCCAGCAGCTTGGGGACAGGGTCCCAGTATTTT. It yields the protein CASSLGTGSQYF.

This clonotype was found a few times. V gene TRBV12-3 or TRBV12-4 combines with J gene TRBJ2-1, with D hard to call. The CDR3 sequence is 12 residues long. The germline V and J ends were trimmed by 7 bases and 6 bases, with 10 bases remaining between them. In DNA form, the CDR3 reads TGTGCCAGCAACTCAATAGTCAATGAGCAGTTCTTC. This translates into CASNSIVNEQFF.

This clonotype was recorded a few times. The V and J genes are TRBV20-1 and TRBJ2-1; possible D gene TRBD2, 5 bases. The CDR3 is 11 amino acids. CDR1 is DFQATT and CDR2 is SNEGSKA in the germline V gene (reference sequence). The V end was cut by 6 bases, the J end by 9 bases, with 12 bases between. CDR3 amino acids: CSAPSLGEQFF. The DNA of the CDR3 is TGCAGTGCGCCTAGCCTCGGTGAGCAGTTCTTC.

The V gene is TRBV2, the J gene TRBJ2-7; perhaps TRBD1 as D (6 bases). With 2 bases removed from V and 1 base from J, the gap between germline ends came to 6 bases. Germline CDR1 reads SNHLY; CDR2 reads FYNNEI. The CDR3 spans 13 residues. The CDR3 protein is CASSERGSYEQYF. The CDR3, as DNA: TGTGCCAGCAGTGAAAGGGGGTCCTACGAGCAGTACTTC. Drawing the rest from reference TRBV2 and TRBJ2-7, the complete variable domain is EPEVTQTPSHQVTQMGQEVILRCVPISNHLYFYWYRQILGQKVEFLVSFYNNEISEKSEIFDDQFSVERPDGSNFTLKIRSTKLEDSAMYFCASSERGSYEQYFGPGTRLTVT.

Ten or more counts support this clonotype. The gene calls are TRBV27 and TRBJ2-1; the D gene is possibly TRBD1 (5 bases). The CDR3 extends over 14 amino acids. Germline V lookup: CDR1 MNHEY, CDR2 SMNVEV (reference sequence). Deletions cut 6 bases from V and 5 bases from J, with 14 bases between. The CDR3 region has the DNA TGTGCCAGCAGAGTTTCAGCGACAGACAATGAGCAGTTCTTC. Protein product: CASRVSATDNEQFF.

This clonotype was counted only a few times. V and J are TRBV5-4 and TRBJ2-2; 11 positions match TRBD2. Looked up from germline, CDR1 is SGHNT and CDR2 is YYREEE (reference sequence). This CDR3 comprises 17 residues. V trimming: 3 bases; J trimming: 5 bases; junction bases outside the gene matches: 9. CDR3 residues: CASSSQTSGIVTGELFF. In nucleotides, the CDR3 is TGTGCCAGCAGCTCCCAGACTAGCGGGATTGTAACCGGGGAGCTGTTTTTT.

This clonotype was seen a few times. The CDR3 nucleotides read TGTGCCACCAGAGAGTGGTCGCTTTCGGGAGAGGATGAGCAGTTCTTC. It specifies CATREWSLSGEDEQFF. The genes are TRBV24-1 and TRBJ2-1; weak D call: TRBD2 (6 bases). The CDR3 loop spans 16 amino acids. CDR1 KGHDR and CDR2 SFDVKD come from the germline V gene. Deletions cut 7 bases from V and 8 bases from J, with 23 bases between.

This clonotype was found many times. The chain has TRBV4-3 and TRBJ1-2; TRBD1 agrees at 8 bases. CDR1 and CDR2 from the germline V gene are LGHNA and YSLEER. The CDR3 runs 14 residues. V dropped 4 bases and J dropped 6; count of bases not matched to a gene: 7. CDR3 loop: CASSRDRGRDGYTF. In nucleotides, the CDR3 is TGCGCCAGCAGCCGTGACAGGGGAAGAGATGGCTACACCTTC.

This clonotype was counted between two and nine times. The chain recombines TRBV5-1 with TRBJ2-5; D is unclear. CDR3 length: 11 amino acids. Germline lookup yields CDR1 SGHRS and CDR2 YFSETQ. Trimming stripped 3 bases from V and 5 bases from J, with 5 bases between. The CDR3 protein is CASSSIETQYF. CDR3 nucleotides: TGCGCCAGCAGCTCAATTGAGACCCAGTACTTC. Full variable domain (missing parts from reference TRBV5-1 and TRBJ2-5): KAGVTQTPRYLIKTRGQQVTLSCSPISGHRSVSWYQQTPGQGLQFLFEYFSETQRNKGNFPGRFSGRQFSNSRSEMNVSTLELGDSALYLCASSSIETQYFGPGTRLLVL.

This clonotype showed up many times. CDR3 loop: CASSQDGHWDAAYNEQFF. The DNA of the CDR3 is TGTGCCAGCAGCCAAGATGGTCACTGGGACGCAGCCTACAATGAGCAGTTCTTC. The rearrangement joins TRBV14 to TRBJ2-1; either TRBD1 or TRBD2 may supply D (5 bases each). Trimming removed 0 bases from V and 2 bases from J, with 17 bases in between. Germline CDR1 is SGHDN and CDR2 is FVKESK. This CDR3 has 18 residues.

The gene calls are TRBV3-1 and TRBJ2-7; D is perhaps TRBD1 (5 bases). From germline, CDR1 is LGHDT and CDR2 YNNKEL (reference sequence). Trimming left V 1 base short and J 8 bases short, with 12 bases between. This CDR3 comprises 13 residues. The CDR3 reads CASSQVSAGKQYF. DNA for the CDR3: TGTGCCAGCAGCCAAGTTTCGGCAGGGAAGCAGTACTTC.

This clonotype was detected only a few times. V and J are TRBV28 and TRBJ2-7; 9 nucleotides agree with TRBD2. Germline CDR1 and CDR2: MDHEN and SYDVKM. The CDR3 loop spans 18 amino acids. Losses at the gene ends were 4 bases for V and 0 bases for J; bases not matched to a gene: 13. The CDR3 loop reads CASSSHPWEREDSYEQYF. The DNA for the CDR3 is TGTGCCAGCAGTTCCCATCCCTGGGAGCGGGAGGACTCCTACGAGCAGTACTTC.

This clonotype has a handful of counts. The chain carries TRBV29-1 and TRBJ1-1; D ambiguous. The CDR3 consists of 14 residues. Trimming left V 0 bases short and J 1 base short, with 9 bases between. Looked up from germline, CDR1 is SQVTM and CDR2 is ANQGSEA. The CDR3, as DNA: TGCAGCGTTGAAGATTCACATTCGAACACTGAAGCTTTCTTT. This sequence encodes CSVEDSHSNTEAFF.

The rearrangement uses TRBV7-6 and TRBJ1-4; D gene unclear. Trimming removed 5 bases from V and 8 bases from J, with 21 bases in between. Germline-derived CDR1 and CDR2 are SGHVS and FNYEAQ. The CDR3 has 16 residues. The CDR3 DNA follows: TGTGCCAGCAGCCCCCAGGCACAGTCCGTGGCCGAAAAACTGTTTTTT. It is translated as CASSPQAQSVAEKLFF.

This clonotype was observed at least ten times. This chain's CDR3 is CASSPLISGSYEQYF. In DNA, the CDR3 is TGTGCCAGCAGCCCCCTCATAAGCGGGAGTTACGAGCAGTACTTC. The chain has TRBV7-2 and TRBJ2-7, with 8 bases identical to TRBD2. Germline V gene data show CDR1 as SGHTA and CDR2 as FQGNSA. With 5 bases clipped from V and 4 bases from J, the junction kept 10 bases outside the gene matches. This CDR3 region has 15 residues.

The V and J genes are TRBV7-2 and TRBJ2-2; no definite D call. Germline V lookup: CDR1 SGHTA, CDR2 FQGNSA. The length of the CDR3 is 14 residues. V was trimmed by 6 bases and J by 4 bases, leaving 12 bases between them. CDR3 in amino acids: CASSSIRSTGELFF. The CDR3 region has the DNA TGTGCCAGCAGTTCAATACGTAGCACCGGGGAGCTGTTTTTT.

V and J are TRBV30 and TRBJ1-1, with 12 bases fitting TRBD1. CDR1 and CDR2 from the germline V gene are GTSNPN and SVGIG (reference sequence). This CDR3 has 14 amino acids. Unmatched junction bases numbered 9, after V lost 3 bases and J lost 10 bases. CDR3 nucleotide sequence: TGTGCCTGGAGCCGGGACAGGGGGCAGGTCGGAGCTTTCTTT. The encoded protein is CAWSRDRGQVGAFF.